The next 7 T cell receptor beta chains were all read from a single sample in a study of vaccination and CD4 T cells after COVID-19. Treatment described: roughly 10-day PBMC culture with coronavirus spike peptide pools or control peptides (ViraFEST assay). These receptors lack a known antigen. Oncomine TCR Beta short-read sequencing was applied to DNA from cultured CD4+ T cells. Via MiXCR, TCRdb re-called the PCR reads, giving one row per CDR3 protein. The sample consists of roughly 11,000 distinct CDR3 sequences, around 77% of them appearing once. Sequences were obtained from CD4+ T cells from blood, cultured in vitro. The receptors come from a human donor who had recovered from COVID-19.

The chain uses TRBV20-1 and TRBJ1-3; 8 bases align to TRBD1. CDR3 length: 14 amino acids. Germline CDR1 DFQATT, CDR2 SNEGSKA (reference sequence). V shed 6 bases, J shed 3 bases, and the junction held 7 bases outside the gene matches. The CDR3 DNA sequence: TGCAGTGCGACCGACAGGGGTGGTGGAAACACCATATATTTT. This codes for CSATDRGGGNTIYF.

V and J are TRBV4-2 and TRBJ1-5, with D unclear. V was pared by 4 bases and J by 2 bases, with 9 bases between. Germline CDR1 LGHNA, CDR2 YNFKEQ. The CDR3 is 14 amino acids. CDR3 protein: CASSRGSGNQPQHF. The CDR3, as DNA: TGTGCCAGCAGCCGAGGGTCTGGCAATCAGCCCCAGCATTTT.

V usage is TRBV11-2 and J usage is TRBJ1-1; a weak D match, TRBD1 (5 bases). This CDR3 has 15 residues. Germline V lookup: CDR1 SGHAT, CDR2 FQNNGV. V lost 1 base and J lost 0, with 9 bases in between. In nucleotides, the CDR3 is TGTGCCAGCAGCTTAGTCAGGGTATTGAACACTGAAGCTTTCTTT. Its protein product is CASSLVRVLNTEAFF.

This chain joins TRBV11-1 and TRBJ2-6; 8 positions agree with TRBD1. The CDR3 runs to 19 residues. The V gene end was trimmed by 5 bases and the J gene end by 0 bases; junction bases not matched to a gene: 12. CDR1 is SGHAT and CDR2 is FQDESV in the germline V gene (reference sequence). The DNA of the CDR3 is TGTGCCAGCAGCACGGTAAACAGGGGGAAAAACTCTGGGGCCAACGTCCTGACTTTC. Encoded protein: CASSTVNRGKNSGANVLTF.

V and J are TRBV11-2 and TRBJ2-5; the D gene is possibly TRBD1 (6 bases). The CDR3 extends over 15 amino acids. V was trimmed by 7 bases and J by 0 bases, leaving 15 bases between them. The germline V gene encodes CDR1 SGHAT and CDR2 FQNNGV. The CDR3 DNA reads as TGTGCCAGCACTACAGGGAGTCGGTACCAAGAGACCCAGTACTTC. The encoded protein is CASTTGSRYQETQYF. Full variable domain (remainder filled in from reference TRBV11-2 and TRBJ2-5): EAGVAQSPRYKIIEKRQSVAFWCNPISGHATLYWYQQILGQGPKLLIQFQNNGVVDDSQLPKDRFSAERLKGVDSTLKIQPAKLEDSAVYLCASTTGSRYQETQYFGPGTRLLVL.

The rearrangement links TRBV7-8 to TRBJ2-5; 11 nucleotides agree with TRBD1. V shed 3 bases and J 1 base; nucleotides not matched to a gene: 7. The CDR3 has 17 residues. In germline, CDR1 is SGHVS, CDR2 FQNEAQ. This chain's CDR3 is CASSFGPGQGAQETQYF. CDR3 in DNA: TGTGCCAGCAGCTTTGGCCCCGGACAGGGGGCCCAAGAGACCCAGTACTTC.

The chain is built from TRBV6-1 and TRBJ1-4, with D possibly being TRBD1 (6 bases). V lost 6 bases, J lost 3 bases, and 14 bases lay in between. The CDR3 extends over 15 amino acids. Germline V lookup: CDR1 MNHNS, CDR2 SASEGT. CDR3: CASSRRDIPNEKLFF. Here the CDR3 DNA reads TGTGCCAGCAGCCGCCGGGACATACCTAATGAAAAACTGTTTTTT.